This is a list of T cell receptor beta chains from one sample in a study of metastatic and nonmetastatic thyroid tumors. TCRdb reassembled clones from the PCR reads with MiXCR. The sample lists 20,000 or so clones, 22% occurring once. Source material: adjacent normal tissue. These receptors came from a female donor with papillary thyroid cancer or a benign thyroid nodule (not recorded which). Some clones in this sample may be carry-over from other donors' samples. CDR3s include the opening cysteine and the closing phenylalanine or tryptophan. Fields, in order: J gene, D gene, clone size, V gene, CDR3 protein, CDR3 DNA. A D gene is named only where the DNA matches it firmly. Clone size is stated in some rows and not others, as once, few, many or a class when expanded.

>TRBJ2-7|TRBD2|few|TRBV2
CASSRRLAGAYEQYF
TGTGCCAGCAGTAGGAGACTAGCGGGGGCCTACGAGCAGTACTTC
>TRBJ1-1|-|few|TRBV15
CATSSSQGNTEAFF
TGTGCCACCAGCAGTTCCCAGGGAAACACTGAAGCTTTCTTT
>TRBJ2-1|TRBD2|-|TRBV28
CASSFRRLAGGGNEQFF
TGTGCCAGCAGTTTCCGCAGACTAGCGGGAGGGGGGAATGAGCAGTTCTTC
>TRBJ1-1|-|once|TRBV7-8
CASSLVGMDGAFF
TGTGCCAGCAGCTTAGTAGGGATGGATGGCGCTTTCTTT
>TRBJ2-3|-|few|TRBV28
CASSPRTDTVGTDTQYF
TGTGCCAGCAGTCCTCGGACGGACACCGTCGGCACAGATACGCAGTATTTT
>TRBJ2-1|-|few|TRBV19
CASSRASVNHEQFF
TGTGCCAGTAGTAGGGCTAGCGTCAACCATGAGCAGTTCTTC
>TRBJ2-2|-|-|TRBV27
CASERTNTGELFF
TGTGCCAGCGAGAGGACTAACACCGGGGAGCTGTTTTTT
>TRBJ1-3|-|few|TRBV19
CASRILRDSGNTIYF
TGTGCCAGTAGGATACTTCGGGACTCTGGAAACACCATATATTTT
>TRBJ1-2|-|many|TRBV4-3
CASSQVYGDGYTF
TGCGCCAGCAGCCAAGTTTACGGAGATGGCTACACCTTC
>TRBJ2-2|-|many|TRBV19
CASSIGYGELFF
TGTGCCAGTAGTATCGGCTACGGGGAGCTGTTTTTT